This T cell receptor (beta chain) was obtained from a study of vaccination and CD4 T cells after COVID-19. The wider study: From HCoV-229E, HCoV-OC43, HCoV-NL63 and SARS-CoV-2, overlapping spike peptides were used to stimulate the cells. Cultures acting as controls obtained a CEFX pool, an HIV-1 Nef pool, or no peptide.

The Oncomine TCR Beta short-read assay was applied to DNA of cultured CD4+ T cells. TCRdb reprocessed the PCR reads via MiXCR and lists one record per CDR3 protein. The table shows around 15,000 distinct CDR3 sequences, with approximately 67% occurring only once. The CDR3 covers 15 residues. Looked up from germline, CDR1 is SGHTA and CDR2 is FQGNSA. Between the trimmed V and J ends, which lost 1 base and 7 bases, there was a span of 11 bases. This sample's treatment: 10-day PBMC culture with coronavirus spike peptide pools or control peptides (ViraFEST assay). Days 3 and 7 were when half the medium was replaced with fresh IL-2 medium. This clonotype has more than one count but fewer than ten. Its antigen is unknown.

This receptor was obtained from a human donor who had recovered from COVID-19. The sequenced sample consisted of CD4+ T cells from blood, cultured in vitro. The rearrangement joins TRBV7-2 to TRBJ1-6; tentative D call: TRBD1 (5 bases). Written as DNA, the CDR3 is TGTGCCAGCAGCTTAGTATTGCAGGGAAATTCACCCCTCCACTTT. Residues: CASSLVLQGNSPLHF.